This paragraph reports one TCR beta chain. Its antigen is undetermined. Sequenced by immunoSEQ multiplex PCR; TCRdb stores in-frame clones only, minus some. The repertoire holds more than 150,000 clones, with roughly nine tenths as singletons. The record originates from a study of Ad26.COV2.S vaccination and SARS-CoV-2 variants. Study findings and constraints: The TCR breadth and depth analyses may have produced an underestimate of total T cell responses. Greater spike-specific TCR breadth was seen in vaccine recipients than in placebo recipients.

This CDR3 contains 14 residues. Germline values: CDR1 MGHRA, CDR2 YSYEKL. V was clipped by 1 base and J by 3 bases, with 7 bases between them. The rearrangement links TRBV4-1 to TRBJ2-4, with D possibly TRBD1 on 5 matching bases. The sample here was peripheral blood, taken after recovery from COVID-19. This sequence was found in a human donor who had recovered from COVID-19. The CDR3 DNA reads TGCGCCAGCAGCCAAGGTGACAGCAAAAACATTCAGTACTTC. It is translated as CASSQGDSKNIQYF.